Below, 20 T cell receptor beta chains from the same sample are listed, as sequenced in a study of cytomegalovirus exposure and HLA in healthy donors. The PCR had 60 Vbeta and 13 Jbeta primers. The method was immunoSEQ multiplex PCR; TCRdb's version includes in-frame clones alone and lacks a portion of them. This table holds 200,000 or so clones, 75% to 85% found once. The sample consisted of PBMCs. The receptor set was obtained from a woman under 30 in good health and CMV-seropositive.

The rearrangement links TRBV5-1 to TRBJ1-1; the D gene is possibly TRBD1 (6 bases). Germline CDR1 and CDR2: SGHRS and YFSETQ. This CDR3 spans 13 amino acids. The V gene lost 7 bases and the J gene lost 3 bases, with 13 bases spanning the gap. The CDR3 DNA is TGCGCCAGCGCAAAACAGGGTTACACTGAAGCTTTCTTT. Its translation is CASAKQGYTEAFF.

CDR3 region: CAISETGETQYF. For the CDR3, the DNA is TGTGCCATCAGTGAGACGGGGGAGACCCAGTACTTC. The chain links TRBV10-3 to TRBJ2-5; D might be TRBD2 (5 bases). Trimming removed 2 bases at V and 5 bases at J, with 6 bases between. CDR1 is ENHRY, CDR2 SYGVKD, per germline. This CDR3 is 12 amino acids long.

The rearrangement uses TRBV5-6 and TRBJ2-3; 10 bases match TRBD2. Trimming removed 4 bases from V and 1 base from J; junction bases left unmatched: 6. Germline V CDR1 and CDR2: SGHDT, YYEEEE. The CDR3 covers 16 residues. The CDR3 nucleotides are TGTGCCAGCAGCAGAGTAGCGGGGGGTGGCACAGATACGCAGTATTTT. As protein: CASSRVAGGGTDTQYF. The entire variable domain, with the rest obtained from reference TRBV5-6 and TRBJ2-3, is as follows: DAGVTQSPTHLIKTRGQQVTLRCSPKSGHDTVSWYQQALGQGPQFIFQYYEEEERQRGNFPDRFSGHQFPNYSSELNVNALLLGDSALYLCASSRVAGGGTDTQYFGPGTRLTVL.

The V gene is TRBV14, the J gene TRBJ1-1; 8 bases match TRBD1. This CDR3 region has 14 residues. V lost 5 bases, J lost 2 bases, and 4 bases stayed unmatched. Germline lookup yields CDR1 SGHDN and CDR2 FVKESK. The CDR3 is CASSFTGGNTEAFF. CDR3 nucleotides: TGTGCCAGCAGCTTCACAGGGGGAAACACTGAAGCTTTCTTT. The variable domain in full, completed from reference TRBV14 and TRBJ1-1, reads EAGVTQFPSHSVIEKGQTVTLRCDPISGHDNLYWYRRVMGKEIKFLLHFVKESKQDESGMPNNRFLAERTGGTYSTLKVQPAELEDSGVYFCASSFTGGNTEAFFGQGTRLTVV.

In its sample, this clone was seen once. The V call is TRBV7-9, the J call TRBJ2-2; TRBD1 is a possible D gene (7 bases). Trimming cost V 3 bases and J 5 bases, with 16 bases left between them. Germline lookup yields CDR1 SEHNR and CDR2 FQNEAQ (reference sequence). This CDR3 comprises 16 residues. CDR3 sequence: CASSFVSRGRTGELFF. The CDR3 nucleotides read TGTGCCAGCAGCTTTGTGAGCAGGGGGAGGACCGGGGAGCTGTTTTTT.

A few counts support this clone. This rearrangement joins TRBV4-2 to TRBJ2-1, with D unresolved. CDR3 size: 14 residues. V was clipped by 6 bases and J by 0 bases, with 9 bases between them. Germline values: CDR1 LGHNA, CDR2 YNFKEQ. The CDR3 DNA sequence: TGTGCCAGCAGTACGGTTGGCTCCTACAATGAGCAGTTCTTC. This encodes CASSTVGSYNEQFF.

As concerns this clone: An end of the junction differs from the germline gene, which may be a read error. This chain connects TRBV5-1 to TRBJ2-6; a weak D match, TRBD2 (6 bases). CDR3 length equals 17 residues. Germline V gives CDR1 SGHRS, CDR2 YFSETQ. The CDR3 protein is CASRLEGTNSGANGLTF. The CDR3, as DNA: TGCGCCAGCCGCCTGGAGGGCACAAACTCTGGGGCCAACGGCCTGACTTTC.

The chain uses TRBV29-1 and TRBJ2-5; D may be TRBD2 (6 bases). The V gene's germline CDR1 is SQVTM and CDR2 ANQGSEA. With 3 bases removed from V and 5 bases from J, the gap between germline ends came to 13 bases. CDR3 length: 13 amino acids. The CDR3 DNA sequence: TGCAGCGTTGACCGGGGGTTAAGGGAGACCCAGTACTTC. It translates to CSVDRGLRETQYF.

The V gene is TRBV2, the J gene TRBJ2-1; D unclear. CDR1 is SNHLY and CDR2 is FYNNEI in the germline V gene. The CDR3 has 13 amino acids. Trimming pared 7 bases from V and 8 bases from J, leaving 15 bases between. CDR3 in DNA: TGTGCCAGCACCGATAATATCGGGTATGAGCAGTTCTTC. Translated, it gives CASTDNIGYEQFF.

The V gene is TRBV16, the J gene TRBJ1-1; 7 bases fit TRBD1. The CDR3 is 14 residues long. The junction had 0 bases not matched to a gene; V was cut back by 1 base and J by 1 base. Germline V gene sequence: CDR1 KGHSY, CDR2 FQNENV. The CDR3 DNA follows: TGTGCCAGCAGCCAATGGACAGGGAACACTGAAGCTTTCTTT. Translating gives CASSQWTGNTEAFF.

V usage is TRBV6-5 and J usage is TRBJ2-5, with D possibly TRBD1 on 6 matching bases. Trimming cost V 7 bases and J 2 bases, with 8 bases left between them. The CDR3 runs 12 residues. The germline V gene encodes CDR1 MNHEY and CDR2 SVGAGI. The CDR3 protein is CASTTGQETQYF. As DNA, the CDR3 is TGTGCCAGCACCACAGGGCAAGAGACCCAGTACTTC.

J is TRBJ2-7 and V is TRBV27, with TRBD1 as a possible D gene (5 bases). This CDR3 contains 13 residues. CDR1 MNHEY and CDR2 SMNVEV come from the germline V gene (reference sequence). V was pared by 8 bases and J by 5 bases, with 16 bases between. The CDR3 is CASSKQMGHEQYV. CDR3 DNA sequence: TGTGCCAGCTCAAAACAAATGGGGCACGAGCAGTACGTC.

Details on this clone: At one of its ends the junction is not consistent with the germline gene, which may arise from a read error. The J gene is TRBJ1-2, the V gene TRBV5-5; D gene unclear. This CDR3 has 14 amino acids. CDR1 and CDR2 from the germline V gene are SGHKS and YYEKEE (reference sequence). CDR3: CASSAHSAYYGYTF. DNA of the CDR3: TGTGCCAGCAGCGCCCACTCGGCTTACTACGGCTACACCTTC.

The V and J genes are TRBV4-3 and TRBJ2-5; 8 bases match TRBD2. The germline V gene encodes CDR1 LGHNA and CDR2 YSLEER. The CDR3 is 14 amino acids. The ends lost 1 base at V and 4 bases at J; junction bases unmatched: 2. The chain's CDR3 is CASSQVRGGETQYF. In DNA form, the CDR3 reads TGCGCCAGCAGCCAAGTCCGGGGGGGAGAGACCCAGTACTTC.

J is TRBJ2-3 and V is TRBV5-1; D not certain. Germline V gene data show CDR1 as SGHRS and CDR2 as YFSETQ. This CDR3 contains 14 residues. V lost 4 bases to trimming and J lost 3 bases, with 12 bases between them. As DNA, the CDR3 is TGCGCCAGCAGCGGCGGTGACCGAACAGATACGCAGTATTTT. Encoded protein: CASSGGDRTDTQYF.

V is TRBV18 and J is TRBJ1-3; no clear D gene. There are 14 residues in the CDR3. V was shortened by 2 bases and J by 3 bases, with 8 bases between the two germline ends. Germline CDR1 reads KGHSH; CDR2 reads LQKENI. The CDR3 loop reads CASSPVPGGNTIYF. The CDR3 nucleotides are TGTGCCAGCTCACCAGTGCCAGGTGGAAACACCATATATTTT.

The rearrangement uses TRBV5-4 and TRBJ2-2, with D maybe TRBD2 (5 bases). The V end lost 0 bases, the J end lost 0 bases, and 12 bases lay between the germline ends. The length of the CDR3 is 17 residues. CDR1 and CDR2 from the germline V gene are SGHNT and YYREEE (reference sequence). In DNA form, the CDR3 reads TGTGCCAGCAGCTTGGCCGGGTGGGGAGCGAACACCGGGGAGCTGTTTTTT. Translated: CASSLAGWGANTGELFF.

The genes are TRBV7-2 and TRBJ2-1, with 12 positions matching TRBD2. J gave up 8 bases and V 6 bases, and 8 bases lay outside the gene matches. The germline V gene encodes CDR1 SGHTA and CDR2 FQGNSA. The CDR3 has 15 amino acids. As DNA, the CDR3 is TGTGCCAGCAGTCCTCTAGCGGGGGGGAGGGATGAGCAGTTCTTC. This encodes CASSPLAGGRDEQFF.

The gene calls are TRBV28 and TRBJ2-7; D is perhaps TRBD1 (6 bases). V was pared by 6 bases and J by 5 bases, with 20 bases between. The CDR3 sequence is 15 residues long. CDR1 is MDHEN and CDR2 is SYDVKM in the germline V gene. This chain's CDR3 is CASRSPRDNSHEQYF. For the CDR3, the DNA is TGTGCCAGCAGGAGCCCCCGGGACAATAGTCACGAGCAGTACTTC.

This chain joins TRBV7-2 and TRBJ2-3; 11 nucleotides align to TRBD2. Germline V CDR1 and CDR2: SGHTA, FQGNSA. Germline trimming cut 5 bases from V and 2 bases from J; bases unmatched to any gene: 6. The CDR3 totals 16 residues. CDR3 sequence: CASSTGTSGFTDTQYF. Here the CDR3 DNA reads TGTGCCAGCAGCACCGGGACTAGCGGCTTCACAGATACGCAGTATTTT.